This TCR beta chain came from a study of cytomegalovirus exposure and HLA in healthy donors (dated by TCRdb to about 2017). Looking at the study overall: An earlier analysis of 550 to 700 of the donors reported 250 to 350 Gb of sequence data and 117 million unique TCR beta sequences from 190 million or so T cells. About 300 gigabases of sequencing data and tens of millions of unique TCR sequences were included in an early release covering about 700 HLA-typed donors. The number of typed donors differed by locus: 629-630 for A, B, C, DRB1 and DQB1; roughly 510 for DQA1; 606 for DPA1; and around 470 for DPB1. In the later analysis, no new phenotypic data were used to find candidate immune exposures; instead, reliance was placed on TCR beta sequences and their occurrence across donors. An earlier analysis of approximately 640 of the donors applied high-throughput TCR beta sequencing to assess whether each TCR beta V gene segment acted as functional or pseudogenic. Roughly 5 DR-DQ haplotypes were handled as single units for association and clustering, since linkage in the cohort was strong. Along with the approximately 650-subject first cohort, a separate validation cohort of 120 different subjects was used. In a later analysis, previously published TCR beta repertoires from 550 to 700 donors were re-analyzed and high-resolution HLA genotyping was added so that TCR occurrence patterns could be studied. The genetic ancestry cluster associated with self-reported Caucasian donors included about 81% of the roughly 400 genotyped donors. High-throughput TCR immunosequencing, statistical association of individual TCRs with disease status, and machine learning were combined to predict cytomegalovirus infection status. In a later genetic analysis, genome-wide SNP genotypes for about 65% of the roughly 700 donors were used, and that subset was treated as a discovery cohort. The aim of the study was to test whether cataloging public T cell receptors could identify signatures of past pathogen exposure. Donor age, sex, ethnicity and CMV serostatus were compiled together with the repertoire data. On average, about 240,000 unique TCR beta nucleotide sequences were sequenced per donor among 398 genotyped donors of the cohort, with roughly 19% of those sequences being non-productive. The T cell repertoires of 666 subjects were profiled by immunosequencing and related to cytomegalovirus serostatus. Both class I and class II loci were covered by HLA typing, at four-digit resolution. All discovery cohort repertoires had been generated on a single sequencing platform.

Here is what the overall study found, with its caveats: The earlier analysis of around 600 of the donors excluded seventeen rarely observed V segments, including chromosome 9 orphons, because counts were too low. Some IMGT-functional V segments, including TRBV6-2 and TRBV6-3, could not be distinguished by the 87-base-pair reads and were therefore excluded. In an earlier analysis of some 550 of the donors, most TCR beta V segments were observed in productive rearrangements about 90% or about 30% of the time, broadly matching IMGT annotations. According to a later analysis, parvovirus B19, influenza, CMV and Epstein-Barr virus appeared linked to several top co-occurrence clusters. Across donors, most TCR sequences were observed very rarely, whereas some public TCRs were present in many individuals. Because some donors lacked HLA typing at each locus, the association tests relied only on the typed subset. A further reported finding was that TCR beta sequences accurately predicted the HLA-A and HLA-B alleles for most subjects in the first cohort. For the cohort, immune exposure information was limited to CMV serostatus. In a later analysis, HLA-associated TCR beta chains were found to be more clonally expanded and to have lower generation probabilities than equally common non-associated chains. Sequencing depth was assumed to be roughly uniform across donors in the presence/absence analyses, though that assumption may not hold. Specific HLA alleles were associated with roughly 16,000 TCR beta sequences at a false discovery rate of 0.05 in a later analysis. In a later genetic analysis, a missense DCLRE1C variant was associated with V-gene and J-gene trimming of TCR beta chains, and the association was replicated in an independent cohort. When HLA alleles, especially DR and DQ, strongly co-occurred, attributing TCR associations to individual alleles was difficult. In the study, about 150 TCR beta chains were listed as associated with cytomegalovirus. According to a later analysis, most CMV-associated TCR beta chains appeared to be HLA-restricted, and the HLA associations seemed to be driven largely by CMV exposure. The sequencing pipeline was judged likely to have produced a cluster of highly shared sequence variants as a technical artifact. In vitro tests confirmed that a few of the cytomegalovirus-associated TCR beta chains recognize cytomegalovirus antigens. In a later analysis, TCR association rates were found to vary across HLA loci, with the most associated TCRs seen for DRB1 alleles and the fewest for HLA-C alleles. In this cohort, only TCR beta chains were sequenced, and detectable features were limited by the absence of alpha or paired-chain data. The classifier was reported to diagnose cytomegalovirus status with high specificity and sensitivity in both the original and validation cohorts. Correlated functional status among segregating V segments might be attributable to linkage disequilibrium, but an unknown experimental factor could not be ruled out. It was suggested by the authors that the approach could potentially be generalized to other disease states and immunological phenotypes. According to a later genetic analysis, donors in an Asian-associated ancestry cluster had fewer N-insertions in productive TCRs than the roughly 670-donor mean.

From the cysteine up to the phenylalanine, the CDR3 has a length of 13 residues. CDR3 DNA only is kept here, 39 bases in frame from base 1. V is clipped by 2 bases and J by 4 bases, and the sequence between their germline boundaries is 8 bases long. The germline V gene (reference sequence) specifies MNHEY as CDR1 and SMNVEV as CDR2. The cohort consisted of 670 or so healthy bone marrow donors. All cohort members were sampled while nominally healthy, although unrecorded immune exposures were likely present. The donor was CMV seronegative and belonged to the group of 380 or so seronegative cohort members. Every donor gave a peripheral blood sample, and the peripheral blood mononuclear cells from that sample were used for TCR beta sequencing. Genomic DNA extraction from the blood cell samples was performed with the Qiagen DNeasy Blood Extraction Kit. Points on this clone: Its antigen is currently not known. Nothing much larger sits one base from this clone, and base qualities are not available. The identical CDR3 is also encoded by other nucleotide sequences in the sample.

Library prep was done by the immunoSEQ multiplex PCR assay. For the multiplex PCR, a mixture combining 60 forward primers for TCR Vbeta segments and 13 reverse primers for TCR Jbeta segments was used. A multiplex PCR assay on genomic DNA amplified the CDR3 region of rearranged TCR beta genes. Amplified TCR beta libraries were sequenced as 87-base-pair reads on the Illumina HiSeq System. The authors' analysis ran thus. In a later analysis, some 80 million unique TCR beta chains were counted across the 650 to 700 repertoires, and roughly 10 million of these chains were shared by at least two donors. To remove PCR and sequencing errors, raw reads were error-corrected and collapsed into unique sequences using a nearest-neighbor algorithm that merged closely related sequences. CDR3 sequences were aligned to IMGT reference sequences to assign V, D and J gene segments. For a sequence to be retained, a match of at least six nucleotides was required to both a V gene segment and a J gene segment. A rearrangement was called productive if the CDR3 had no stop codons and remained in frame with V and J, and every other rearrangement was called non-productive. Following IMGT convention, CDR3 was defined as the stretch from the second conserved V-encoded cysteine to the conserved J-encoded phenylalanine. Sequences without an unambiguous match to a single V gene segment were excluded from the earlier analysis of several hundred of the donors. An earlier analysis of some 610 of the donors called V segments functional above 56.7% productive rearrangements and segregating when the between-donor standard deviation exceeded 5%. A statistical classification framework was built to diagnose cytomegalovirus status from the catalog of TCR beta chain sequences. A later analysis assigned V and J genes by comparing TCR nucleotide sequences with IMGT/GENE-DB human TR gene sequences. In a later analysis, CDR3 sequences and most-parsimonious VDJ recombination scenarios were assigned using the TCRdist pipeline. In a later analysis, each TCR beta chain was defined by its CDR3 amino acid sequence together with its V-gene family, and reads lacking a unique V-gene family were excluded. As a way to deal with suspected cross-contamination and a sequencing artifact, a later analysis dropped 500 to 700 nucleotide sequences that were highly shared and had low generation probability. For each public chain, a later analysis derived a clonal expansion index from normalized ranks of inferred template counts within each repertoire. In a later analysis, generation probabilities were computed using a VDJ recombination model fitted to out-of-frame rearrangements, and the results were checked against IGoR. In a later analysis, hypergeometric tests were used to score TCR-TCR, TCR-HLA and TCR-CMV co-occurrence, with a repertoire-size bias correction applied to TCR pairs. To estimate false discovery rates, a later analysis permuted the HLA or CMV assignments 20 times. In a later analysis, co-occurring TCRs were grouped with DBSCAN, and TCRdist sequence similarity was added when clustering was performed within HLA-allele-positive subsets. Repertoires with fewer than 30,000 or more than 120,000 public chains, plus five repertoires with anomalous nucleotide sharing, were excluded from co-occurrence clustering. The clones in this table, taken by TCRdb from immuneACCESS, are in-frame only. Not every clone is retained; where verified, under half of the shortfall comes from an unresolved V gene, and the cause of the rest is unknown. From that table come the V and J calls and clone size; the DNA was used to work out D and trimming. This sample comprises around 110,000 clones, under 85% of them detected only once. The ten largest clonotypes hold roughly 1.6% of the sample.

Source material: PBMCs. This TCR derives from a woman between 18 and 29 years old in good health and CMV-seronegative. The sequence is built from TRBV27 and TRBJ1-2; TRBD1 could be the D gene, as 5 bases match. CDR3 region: CASSLGQGYGYTF. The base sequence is TGTGCCAGCAGTTTAGGGCAGGGCTATGGCTACACCTTC.